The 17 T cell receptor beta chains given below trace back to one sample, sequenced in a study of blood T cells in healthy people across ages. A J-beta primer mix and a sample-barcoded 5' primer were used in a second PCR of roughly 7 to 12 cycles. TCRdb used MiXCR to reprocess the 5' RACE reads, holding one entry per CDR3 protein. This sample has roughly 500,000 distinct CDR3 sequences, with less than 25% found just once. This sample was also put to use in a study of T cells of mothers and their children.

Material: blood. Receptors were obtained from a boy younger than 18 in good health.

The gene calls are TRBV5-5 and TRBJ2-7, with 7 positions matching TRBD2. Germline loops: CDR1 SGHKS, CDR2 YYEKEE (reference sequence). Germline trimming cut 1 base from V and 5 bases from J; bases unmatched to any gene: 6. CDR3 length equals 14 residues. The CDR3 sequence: CASSLQAGENEQYF. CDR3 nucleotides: TGTGCCAGCAGCTTGCAGGCGGGAGAAAACGAGCAGTACTTC.

In DNA form, the CDR3 reads TGTGCCAGCCGCGGGGGGACAGGAAGTTACAATGAGCAGTTCTTC. Residues: CASRGGTGSYNEQFF. V usage is TRBV25-1 and J usage is TRBJ2-1, with D tentatively TRBD1 or TRBD2 (8 bases each). The CDR3 runs to 15 residues. Trimming removed 8 bases from V and 4 bases from J, with 18 bases in between. Germline values: CDR1 MGHDK, CDR2 SYGVNS.

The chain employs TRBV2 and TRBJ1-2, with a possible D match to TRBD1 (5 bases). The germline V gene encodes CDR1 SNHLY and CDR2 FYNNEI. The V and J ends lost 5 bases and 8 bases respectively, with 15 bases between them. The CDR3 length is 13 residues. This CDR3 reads CASSPTPGGGYTF. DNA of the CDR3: TGTGCCAGCAGTCCAACTCCGGGGGGAGGCTACACCTTC.

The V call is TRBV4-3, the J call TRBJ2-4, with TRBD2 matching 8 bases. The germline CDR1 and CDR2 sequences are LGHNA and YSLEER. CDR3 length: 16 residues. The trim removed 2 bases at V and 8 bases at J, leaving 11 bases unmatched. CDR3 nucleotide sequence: TGCGCCAGCAGCCAACTCCCGGGGGCGGGGGGCTACATTCAGTACTTC. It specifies CASSQLPGAGGYIQYF.

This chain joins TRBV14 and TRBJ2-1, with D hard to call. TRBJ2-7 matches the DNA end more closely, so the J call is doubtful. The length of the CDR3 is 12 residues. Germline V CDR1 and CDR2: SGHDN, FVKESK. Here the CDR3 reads CASSAISYEQYF. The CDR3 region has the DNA TGTGCCAGCAGCGCGATCTCCTACGAGCAGTACTTC.

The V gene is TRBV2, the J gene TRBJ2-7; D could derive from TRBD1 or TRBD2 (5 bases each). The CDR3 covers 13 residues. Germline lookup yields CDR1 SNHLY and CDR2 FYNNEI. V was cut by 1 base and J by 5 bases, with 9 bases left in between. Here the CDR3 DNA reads TGTGCCAGCAGTGAAGGAGGGGTTAACGAGCAGTACTTC. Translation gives CASSEGGVNEQYF.

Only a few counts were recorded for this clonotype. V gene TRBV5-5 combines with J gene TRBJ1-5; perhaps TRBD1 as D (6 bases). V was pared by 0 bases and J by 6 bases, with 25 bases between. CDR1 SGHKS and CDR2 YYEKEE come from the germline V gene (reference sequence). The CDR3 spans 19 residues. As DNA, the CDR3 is TGTGCCAGCAGCTTGGGTCGGAGGGGGAAGTACAGTTCCATTCAGCCCCAGCATTTT. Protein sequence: CASSLGRRGKYSSIQPQHF.

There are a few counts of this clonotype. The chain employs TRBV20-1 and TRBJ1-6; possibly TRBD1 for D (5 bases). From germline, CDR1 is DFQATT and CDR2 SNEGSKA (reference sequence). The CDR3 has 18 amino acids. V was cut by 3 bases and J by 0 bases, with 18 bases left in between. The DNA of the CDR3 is TGCAGTGCTAGTTACCGGGTGGACACGAGCTCCTATAATTCACCCCTCCACTTT. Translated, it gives CSASYRVDTSSYNSPLHF.

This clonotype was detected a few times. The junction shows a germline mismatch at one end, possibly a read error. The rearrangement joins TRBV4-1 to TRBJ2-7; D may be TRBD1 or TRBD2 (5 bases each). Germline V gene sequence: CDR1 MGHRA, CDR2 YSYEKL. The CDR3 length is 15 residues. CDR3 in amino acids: CASSFRDERSCEQYF. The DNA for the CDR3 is TGCGCCAGCAGCTTCCGGGACGAAAGATCCTGCGAGCAGTACTTC.

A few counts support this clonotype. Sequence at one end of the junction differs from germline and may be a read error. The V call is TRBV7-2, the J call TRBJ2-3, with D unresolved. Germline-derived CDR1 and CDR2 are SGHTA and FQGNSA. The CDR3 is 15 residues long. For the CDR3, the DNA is TGTGCCAACAGCTTAGCCTCGCCAGGCGCAGATACGCAGTATTTT. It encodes CANSLASPGADTQYF.

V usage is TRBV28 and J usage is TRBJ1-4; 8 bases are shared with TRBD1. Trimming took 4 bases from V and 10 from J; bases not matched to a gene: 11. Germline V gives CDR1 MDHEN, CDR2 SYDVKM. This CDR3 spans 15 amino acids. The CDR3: CASSSLRDRMGKLFF. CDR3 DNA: TGTGCCAGCAGTTCGCTCCGGGACAGGATGGGAAAACTGTTTTTT.

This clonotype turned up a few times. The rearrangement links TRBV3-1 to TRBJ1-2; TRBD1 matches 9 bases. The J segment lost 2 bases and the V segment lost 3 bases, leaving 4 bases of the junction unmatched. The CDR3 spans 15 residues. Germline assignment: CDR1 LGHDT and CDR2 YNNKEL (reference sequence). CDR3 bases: TGTGCCAGCAGCCATAACAGGGGGCCCAACTATGGCTACACCTTC. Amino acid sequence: CASSHNRGPNYGYTF.

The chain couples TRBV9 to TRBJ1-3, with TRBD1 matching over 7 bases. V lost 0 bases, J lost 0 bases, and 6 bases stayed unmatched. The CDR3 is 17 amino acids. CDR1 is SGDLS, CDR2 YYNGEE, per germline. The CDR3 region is CASSVGTGASSGNTIYF. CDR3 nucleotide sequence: TGTGCCAGCAGCGTAGGGACAGGCGCGAGCTCTGGAAACACCATATATTTT.

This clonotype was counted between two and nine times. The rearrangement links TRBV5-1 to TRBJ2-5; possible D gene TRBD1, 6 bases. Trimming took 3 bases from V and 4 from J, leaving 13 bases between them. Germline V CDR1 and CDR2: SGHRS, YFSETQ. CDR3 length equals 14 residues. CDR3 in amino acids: CASSSSYRVETQYF. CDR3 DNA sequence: TGCGCCAGCAGCTCATCCTACAGGGTAGAGACCCAGTACTTC. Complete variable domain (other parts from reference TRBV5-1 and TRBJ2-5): KAGVTQTPRYLIKTRGQQVTLSCSPISGHRSVSWYQQTPGQGLQFLFEYFSETQRNKGNFPGRFSGRQFSNSRSEMNVSTLELGDSALYLCASSSSYRVETQYFGPGTRLLVL.

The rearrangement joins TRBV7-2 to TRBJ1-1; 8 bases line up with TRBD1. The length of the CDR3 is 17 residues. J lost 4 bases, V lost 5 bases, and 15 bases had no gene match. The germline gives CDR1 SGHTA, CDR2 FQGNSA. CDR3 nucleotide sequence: TGTGCCAGCAGCCCTAGGGGGTCAGGGGGCGTAGGCACTGAAGCTTTCTTT. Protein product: CASSPRGSGGVGTEAFF. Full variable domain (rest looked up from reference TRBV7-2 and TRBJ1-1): GAGVSQSPSNKVTEKGKDVELRCDPISGHTALYWYRQSLGQGLEFLIYFQGNSAPDKSGLPSDRFSAERTGGSVSTLTIQRTQQEDSAVYLCASSPRGSGGVGTEAFFGQGTRLTVV.

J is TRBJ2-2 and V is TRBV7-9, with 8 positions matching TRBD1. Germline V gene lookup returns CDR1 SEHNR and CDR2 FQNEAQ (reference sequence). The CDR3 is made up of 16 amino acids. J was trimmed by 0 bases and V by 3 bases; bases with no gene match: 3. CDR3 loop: CASSFRTGTNTGELFF. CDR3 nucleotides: TGTGCCAGCAGCTTCCGGACAGGGACGAACACCGGGGAGCTGTTTTTT.

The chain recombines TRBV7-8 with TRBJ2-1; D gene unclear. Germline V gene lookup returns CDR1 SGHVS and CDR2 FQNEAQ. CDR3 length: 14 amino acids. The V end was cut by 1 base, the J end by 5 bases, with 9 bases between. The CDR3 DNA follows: TGTGCCAGCAGCTTAGGGCCTCGAGACAATGAGCAGTTCTTC. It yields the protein CASSLGPRDNEQFF. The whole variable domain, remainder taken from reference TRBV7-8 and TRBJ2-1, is GAGVSQSPRYKVAKRGQDVALRCDPISGHVSLFWYQQALGQGPEFLTYFQNEAQLDKSGLPSDRFFAERPEGSVSTLKIQRTQQEDSAVYLCASSLGPRDNEQFFGPGTRLTVL.